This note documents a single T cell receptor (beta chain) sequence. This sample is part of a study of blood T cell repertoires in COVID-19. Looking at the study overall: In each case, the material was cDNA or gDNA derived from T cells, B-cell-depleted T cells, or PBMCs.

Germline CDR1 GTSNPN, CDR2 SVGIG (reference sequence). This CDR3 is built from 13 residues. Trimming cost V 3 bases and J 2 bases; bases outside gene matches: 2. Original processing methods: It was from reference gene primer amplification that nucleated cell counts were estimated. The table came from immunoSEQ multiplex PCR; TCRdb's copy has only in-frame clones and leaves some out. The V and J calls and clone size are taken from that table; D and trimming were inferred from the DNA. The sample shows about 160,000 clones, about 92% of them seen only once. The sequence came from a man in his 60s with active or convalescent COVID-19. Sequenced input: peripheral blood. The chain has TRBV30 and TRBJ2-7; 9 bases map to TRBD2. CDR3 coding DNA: TGTGCCTGGAGGGGACTAGCACCCTACGAGCAGTACTTC. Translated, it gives CAWRGLAPYEQYF. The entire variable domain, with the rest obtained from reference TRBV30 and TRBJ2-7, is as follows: SQTIHQWPATLVQPVGSPLSLECTVEGTSNPNLYWYRQAAGRGLQLLFYSVGIGQISSEVPQNLSASRPQDRQFILSSKKLLLSDSGFYLCAWRGLAPYEQYFGPGTRLTVT.